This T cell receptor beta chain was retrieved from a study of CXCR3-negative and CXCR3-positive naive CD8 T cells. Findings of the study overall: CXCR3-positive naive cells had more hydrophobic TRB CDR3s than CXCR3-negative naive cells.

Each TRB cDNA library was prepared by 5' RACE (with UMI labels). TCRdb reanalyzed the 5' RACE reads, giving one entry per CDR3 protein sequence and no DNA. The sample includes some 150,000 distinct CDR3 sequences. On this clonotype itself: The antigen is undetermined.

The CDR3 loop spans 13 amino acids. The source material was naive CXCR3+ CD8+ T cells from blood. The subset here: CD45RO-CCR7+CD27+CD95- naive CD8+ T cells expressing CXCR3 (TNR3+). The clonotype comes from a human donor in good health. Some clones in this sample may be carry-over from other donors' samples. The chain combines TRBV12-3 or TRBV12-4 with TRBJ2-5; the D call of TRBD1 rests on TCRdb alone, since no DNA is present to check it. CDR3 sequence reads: CASSLPRVETQYF.